The next 24 T cell receptor beta chains were all read from a single sample in a study of blood T cell repertoires in COVID-19. Profiling relied on immunoSEQ multiplex PCR, and the TCRdb table lists in-frame clones only, not all of them. The repertoire consists of roughly 240,000 clones, with almost 85% occurring once and the leading ten covering approximately 5.1%. The sample comprised peripheral blood. The receptors shown here come from a middle-aged man with COVID-19, enrolled during active disease.

V gene TRBV15 combines with J gene TRBJ2-1; 10 bases agree with TRBD2. The V gene end was trimmed by 7 bases and the J gene end by 6 bases; junction bases not matched to a gene: 21. Germline V CDR1 and CDR2: LNHNV, YYDKDF (reference sequence). This CDR3 is 19 amino acids long. In nucleotides, the CDR3 is TGTGCCACCACCGCGAGTAGGGGGGGAGCGGGGGGGCCTATCAATGAGCAGTTCTTC. The encoded protein is CATTASRGGAGGPINEQFF.

The chain is built from TRBV3-1 (or the pseudogene TRBV3-2) and TRBJ1-1; D is perhaps TRBD1 (5 bases). The length of the CDR3 is 15 residues. Germline V lookup: CDR1 LGHDT, CDR2 YNNKEL (reference sequence). V was trimmed by 0 bases and J by 4 bases, leaving 12 bases between them. The CDR3 coding sequence is TGTGCCAGCAGCCAAGAGGGGGAGGACGGCACTGAAGCTTTCTTT. Translation gives CASSQEGEDGTEAFF.

This clone has a handful of counts. V usage is TRBV4-3 and J usage is TRBJ1-5; D uncertain. CDR1 is LGHNA and CDR2 is YSLEER in the germline V gene. The CDR3 runs to 15 residues. V shed 0 bases and J shed 3 bases, with 9 bases lying between them. CDR3 loop: CASSQDMTANQPQHF. CDR3 bases: TGCGCCAGCAGCCAAGATATGACTGCCAATCAGCCCCAGCATTTT.

The chain combines TRBV15 with TRBJ2-5; D is unresolved. V shed 1 base and J shed 2 bases, with 8 bases lying between them. The V gene's germline CDR1 is LNHNV and CDR2 YYDKDF (reference sequence). The length of the CDR3 is 14 residues. CDR3 protein: CATSRGSQQETQYF. The CDR3 DNA reads TGTGCCACCAGCAGAGGGAGTCAGCAAGAGACCCAGTACTTC.

In its sample, this clone was seen a few times. V usage is TRBV7-8 and J usage is TRBJ2-7; 7 positions agree with TRBD2. This CDR3 contains 14 residues. V was clipped by 1 base and J by 2 bases; unmatched bases: 2. Germline loops: CDR1 SGHVS, CDR2 FQNEAQ. This chain's CDR3 is CASSLGGGTYEQYF. The CDR3, as DNA: TGTGCCAGCAGCTTAGGGGGGGGAACCTACGAGCAGTACTTC.

CDR3 coding DNA: TGTGCCAGCAGCTCCCCAGCGGAGGGCTACACCTTC. It is translated as CASSSPAEGYTF. This chain connects TRBV5-4 to TRBJ1-2, with D uncertain. V lost 3 bases and J 8 bases, leaving 11 bases between the germline ends. Germline values: CDR1 SGHNT, CDR2 YYREEE (reference sequence). CDR3 length: 12 amino acids.

V usage is TRBV5-6 and J usage is TRBJ2-1; no firm D call. V lost 0 bases and J 0 bases, leaving 10 bases between the germline ends. The CDR3 is made up of 16 amino acids. Germline assignment: CDR1 SGHDT and CDR2 YYEEEE. CDR3 loop: CASSLAGRLSYNEQFF. The CDR3 nucleotides are TGTGCCAGCAGCTTGGCTGGCAGGCTCTCCTACAATGAGCAGTTCTTC.

CDR3 nucleotide sequence: TGTGCCATTTCCCCGGGACTAGCGGGGGCCCAGTACCAAGAGACCCAGTACTTC. Translated: CAISPGLAGAQYQETQYF. V and J are TRBV7-9 and TRBJ2-5, with 14 bases fitting TRBD2. CDR3 length: 18 amino acids. Per germline, CDR1 SEHNR and CDR2 FQNEAQ (reference sequence). The V and J ends lost 10 bases and 0 bases, in that order; junction bases with no gene match: 13.

The chain recombines TRBV29-1 with TRBJ2-1; D might be TRBD1 (5 bases). The ends were cut back, 6 bases at V and 3 bases at J, with 12 bases in the middle. The CDR3 contains 13 residues. Germline V CDR1 and CDR2: SQVTM, ANQGSEA. In DNA, the CDR3 is TGCAGCGTCCGGACACTATACTACAATGAGCAGTTCTTC. Translation: CSVRTLYYNEQFF.

This rearrangement joins TRBV18 to TRBJ2-1; possible D gene TRBD2, 5 bases. Trimming cost V 3 bases and J 7 bases, with 28 bases left between them. The CDR3 is 19 residues long. Germline V CDR1 and CDR2: KGHSH, LQKENI. CDR3 residues: CASSPYTRPSKDAGNEQFF. The CDR3 DNA reads TGTGCCAGCTCACCTTATACTAGGCCCTCAAAGGACGCAGGAAATGAGCAGTTCTTC. Complete variable domain (other parts from reference TRBV18 and TRBJ2-1): NAGVMQNPRHLVRRRGQEARLRCSPMKGHSHVYWYRQLPEEGLKFMVYLQKENIIDESGMPKERFSAEFPKEGPSILRIQQVVRGDSAAYFCASSPYTRPSKDAGNEQFFGPGTRLTVL.

The CDR3 DNA sequence: TGTGCCAGTACGGTGACAGTGACTAATGAAAAACTGTTTTTT. Its translation is CASTVTVTNEKLFF. The J gene is TRBJ1-4, the V gene TRBV19; a possible D gene is TRBD1 (5 bases). The germline gives CDR1 LNHDA, CDR2 SQIVND (reference sequence). CDR3 length equals 14 residues. Trimming stripped 7 bases from V and 2 bases from J, with 11 bases between.

The chain employs TRBV5-1 and TRBJ1-4; tentatively, D is TRBD1 (5 bases). The CDR3 runs to 16 residues. Trimming took off 0 bases at V and 0 bases at J, with 9 bases between the two ends. Germline-derived CDR1 and CDR2 are SGHRS and YFSETQ. CDR3 in amino acids: CASSLAGLATNEKLFF. DNA of the CDR3: TGCGCCAGCAGCTTGGCAGGGTTAGCAACTAATGAAAAACTGTTTTTT.

J is TRBJ1-2 and V is TRBV25-1; the D gene is possibly TRBD1 (5 bases). Germline CDR1 and CDR2: MGHDK and SYGVNS. Trimming took 6 bases from V and 8 from J, leaving 13 bases between them. The CDR3 loop spans 12 amino acids. Written as DNA, the CDR3 is TGTGCCAGCAGGGGGCAGTTCTACGGCTACACCTTC. As protein: CASRGQFYGYTF.

The V call is TRBV7-3, the J call TRBJ1-1; perhaps TRBD1 as D (6 bases). V lost 2 bases to trimming and J lost 5 bases, with 9 bases between them. From germline, CDR1 is SGHTA and CDR2 FQGTGA. The CDR3 consists of 13 residues. This CDR3 reads CASSLWGRTEAFF. CDR3 coding DNA: TGTGCCAGCAGCTTATGGGGGCGGACTGAAGCTTTCTTT.

This rearrangement joins TRBV7-9 to TRBJ2-1; 10 positions agree with TRBD2. The trim removed 5 bases at V and 4 bases at J, leaving 8 bases unmatched. The CDR3 is 16 residues long. The V gene's germline CDR1 is SEHNR and CDR2 FQNEAQ (reference sequence). The CDR3 sequence: CASSLYSGGSYNEQFF. CDR3 sequence (DNA): TGTGCCAGCAGCCTATATAGCGGGGGGTCGTACAATGAGCAGTTCTTC.

The rearrangement links TRBV2 to TRBJ1-2; the D is unclear. Germline V CDR1 and CDR2: SNHLY, FYNNEI. V was pared by 2 bases and J by 1 base, with 14 bases between. The CDR3 consists of 16 residues. CDR3 bases: TGTGCCAGCAGTGAATATTTAGACCGGGATAACTATGGCTACACCTTC. This codes for CASSEYLDRDNYGYTF.

A single count supports this clone. The chain has TRBV1 and TRBJ2-5; the DNA was not used to check the table's D call, TRBD2. TRBV1 is a known pseudogene. The CDR3 runs to 19 residues. The DNA for the CDR3 is TGCACCAGCAGCCAAGATGGCGATACGAGGCGGGGGAATAAAGAGACCCAGTACTTC. Translation gives CTSSQDGDTRRGNKETQYF.

This chain uses TRBV7-2 with TRBJ2-7; a weak D match, TRBD2 (7 bases). This CDR3 region has 14 residues. Germline CDR1 SGHTA, CDR2 FQGNSA. Trimming stripped 1 base from V and 6 bases from J, with 13 bases between. CDR3: CASSLEGGFTEQYF. The CDR3 DNA is TGTGCCAGCAGCTTAGAGGGGGGGTTTACCGAGCAGTACTTC.

The chain combines TRBV5-1 with TRBJ2-2, with D perhaps matching TRBD1 (5 bases). Trimming removed 3 bases at V and 8 bases at J, with 14 bases between. This CDR3 comprises 14 residues. The germline V gene encodes CDR1 SGHRS and CDR2 YFSETQ. The CDR3 nucleotides read TGCGCCAGCAGCTCCAGCCAGGGTCCTGGGGAGCTGTTTTTT. As protein: CASSSSQGPGELFF. Looking up the rest from reference TRBV5-1 and TRBJ2-2 gives the full variable domain: KAGVTQTPRYLIKTRGQQVTLSCSPISGHRSVSWYQQTPGQGLQFLFEYFSETQRNKGNFPGRFSGRQFSNSRSEMNVSTLELGDSALYLCASSSSQGPGELFFGEGSRLTVL.

The chain combines TRBV2 with TRBJ2-5, with 9 bases aligning to TRBD2. From germline, CDR1 is SNHLY and CDR2 FYNNEI. The CDR3 has 16 amino acids. With 5 bases clipped from V and 0 bases from J, the junction kept 7 bases outside the gene matches. The CDR3 here is CASSRGTSLYQETQYF. The CDR3 DNA reads TGTGCCAGCAGTCGCGGGACTAGCCTGTACCAAGAGACCCAGTACTTC. The full variable domain, with the rest looked up from reference TRBV2 and TRBJ2-5, is EPEVTQTPSHQVTQMGQEVILRCVPISNHLYFYWYRQILGQKVEFLVSFYNNEISEKSEIFDDQFSVERPDGSNFTLKIRSTKLEDSAMYFCASSRGTSLYQETQYFGPGTRLLVL.

The rearrangement links TRBV25-1 to TRBJ2-3; D perhaps matches TRBD2 (5 bases). Trimming shortened V by 7 bases and J by 6 bases, and 17 bases separated the two germline ends. The CDR3 loop spans 14 amino acids. The V gene's germline CDR1 is MGHDK and CDR2 SYGVNS. In DNA, the CDR3 is TGTGCCAGCACCACCAACCGGGGTGAGGATACGCAGTATTTT. As protein: CASTTNRGEDTQYF.

This clone turned up a few times. The chain has TRBV5-4 and TRBJ2-7, with TRBD2 as a possible D gene (6 bases). Trimming shortened V by 4 bases and J by 3 bases, and 14 bases separated the two germline ends. CDR1 and CDR2 from the germline V gene are SGHNT and YYREEE (reference sequence). The CDR3 is made up of 14 amino acids. CDR3 region: CASSSKQGGYEQYF. The CDR3 nucleotides are TGTGCCAGCAGCAGCAAGCAGGGAGGCTACGAGCAGTACTTC.

This clone was detected only once. This chain links TRBV9 with TRBJ2-7, with 8 bases that match TRBD2. V shed 4 bases and J 4 bases; nucleotides not matched to a gene: 10. Germline V lookup: CDR1 SGDLS, CDR2 YYNGEE. There are 15 residues in the CDR3. Here the CDR3 reads CASSSLAGTLYEQYF. The DNA for the CDR3 is TGTGCCAGCAGCTCCTTAGCGGGGACTCTTTACGAGCAGTACTTC.

CDR3 loop: CASSVGTHLAKNIQYF. CDR3 nucleotides: TGTGCCAGCAGCGTAGGGACTCATCTAGCCAAAAACATTCAGTACTTC. The chain couples TRBV11-2 to TRBJ2-4; the D gene is possibly TRBD2 (6 bases). CDR1 and CDR2 (germline): SGHAT, FQNNGV. The CDR3 has 16 amino acids. Trimming shortened V by 5 bases and J by 0 bases, and 14 bases separated the two germline ends.